These 26 T cell receptor beta chains originate from one sample sequenced in a study of shared clonotypes between healthy human individuals. This table comes from immunoSEQ multiplex PCR, and its TCRdb copy is limited to in-frame clones, with some not included. Among some 2,500,000 clones listed, around 93% were seen once. The specimen was naive CD4+ T cells from PBMCs. Subset in this sample: CD45RA+ positively selected. These receptors all come from a man aged 18 to 29 in good health. Some clones in this sample may be carry-over from other donors' samples.

The chain has TRBV7-2 and TRBJ2-3; 11 nucleotides line up with TRBD1. The ends lost 5 bases at V and 0 bases at J; junction bases unmatched: 4. CDR3 length: 16 amino acids. The germline CDR1 and CDR2 sequences are SGHTA and FQGNSA. CDR3 DNA: TGTGCCAGCAGCGCAAGGACAGGGGGCAGCACAGATACGCAGTATTTT. It codes for CASSARTGGSTDTQYF.

The chain carries TRBV7-2 and TRBJ2-7; D uncertain. From germline, CDR1 is SGHTA and CDR2 FQGNSA. CDR3 length: 15 amino acids. V was pared by 3 bases and J by 3 bases, with 15 bases between. The chain's CDR3 is CASSFASQKGYEQYF. CDR3 DNA sequence: TGTGCCAGCAGCTTCGCCTCACAGAAGGGCTACGAGCAGTACTTC.

The gene calls are TRBV21-1 and TRBJ2-7; the table's D call TRBD2 went unverified against the DNA. TRBV21-1 is a documented pseudogene. The CDR3 is made up of 15 amino acids. The CDR3 coding sequence is TGTGCCAGCAGCTCCGGGACTAGCGTCAACTACGAGCAGTACTTC. Amino acids: CASSSGTSVNYEQYF.

In nucleotides, the CDR3 is TGTGCCAGCTCACCGGGATGGGGCAGGCCCTACGAGCAGTACTTC. Its translation: CASSPGWGRPYEQYF. This rearrangement joins TRBV18 to TRBJ2-7; possible D gene TRBD1, 5 bases. From germline, CDR1 is KGHSH and CDR2 LQKENI. V shed 3 bases and J shed 2 bases, with 14 bases lying between them. The CDR3 runs to 15 residues.

The V gene is TRBV9, the J gene TRBJ1-4; D not resolved. Germline values: CDR1 SGDLS, CDR2 YYNGEE. The CDR3 consists of 15 residues. The germline V and J ends were trimmed by 0 bases and 0 bases, with 6 bases remaining between them. The DNA for the CDR3 is TGTGCCAGCAGCGTAGGAGGGACAACTAATGAAAAACTGTTTTTT. It encodes CASSVGGTTNEKLFF.

This rearrangement joins TRBV5-1 to TRBJ1-5, with 7 bases identical to TRBD1. Germline CDR1 is SGHRS and CDR2 is YFSETQ. Germline trimming cut 4 bases from V and 6 bases from J; bases unmatched to any gene: 7. The CDR3 covers 14 residues. The chain's CDR3 is CASSPGTEFQPQHF. The CDR3 region has the DNA TGCGCCAGCAGCCCCGGGACAGAATTTCAGCCCCAGCATTTT.

This sequence joins TRBV4-1 and TRBJ1-5, with 11 bases fitting TRBD1. The CDR3 covers 18 residues. Germline-derived CDR1 and CDR2 are MGHRA and YSYEKL. Germline trimming cut 5 bases from V and 0 bases from J; bases unmatched to any gene: 9. CDR3 sequence reads: CASSSGTGGSLSNQPQHF. The CDR3 nucleotides read TGCGCCAGCAGCAGTGGGACAGGGGGGAGTCTTAGCAATCAGCCCCAGCATTTT.

The chain uses TRBV11-2 and TRBJ2-1; 10 bases agree with TRBD2. The CDR3 covers 16 residues. The trim removed 6 bases at V and 2 bases at J, leaving 7 bases unmatched. Germline V gives CDR1 SGHAT, CDR2 FQNNGV. CDR3 DNA: TGTGCCAGCAGTTTCAGCGGGAGGGGTACCTACAATGAGCAGTTCTTC. Residues: CASSFSGRGTYNEQFF.

This chain links TRBV11-3 with TRBJ2-5; 11 bases match TRBD2. Germline CDR1 SGHNT, CDR2 YENEEA. This CDR3 is built from 16 residues. Germline trimming cut 4 bases from V and 5 bases from J; bases unmatched to any gene: 9. The CDR3 region is CASSSGTSGRDETQYF. CDR3 coding DNA: TGTGCCAGCAGCTCGGGCACTAGCGGGAGAGATGAGACCCAGTACTTC.

This chain links TRBV11-2 with TRBJ2-1, with TRBD1 matching 8 bases. Germline trimming cut 3 bases from V and 2 bases from J; bases unmatched to any gene: 3. From germline, CDR1 is SGHAT and CDR2 FQNNGV. This CDR3 is 15 amino acids long. Here the CDR3 DNA reads TGTGCCAGCAGCTTTGGACAGGGAACCTACAATGAGCAGTTCTTC. It yields the protein CASSFGQGTYNEQFF.

This chain connects TRBV5-1 to TRBJ1-1; possibly TRBD1 for D (6 bases). V was shortened by 4 bases and J by 1 base, with 17 bases between the two germline ends. The CDR3 extends over 16 amino acids. The germline V gene has CDR1 SGHRS and CDR2 YFSETQ. The CDR3 DNA reads TGCGCCAGCAGCCCAGGACTCCTGGGGGCGAACACTGAAGCTTTCTTT. Translated, it gives CASSPGLLGANTEAFF.

The gene calls are TRBV7-2 and TRBJ1-1; tentatively, D is TRBD1 (5 bases). The V end lost 1 base, the J end lost 4 bases, and 13 bases lay between the germline ends. The germline gives CDR1 SGHTA, CDR2 FQGNSA. The CDR3 consists of 15 residues. This chain's CDR3 is CASSLGGFGGTEAFF. The DNA of the CDR3 is TGTGCCAGCAGCTTAGGTGGGTTCGGGGGCACTGAAGCTTTCTTT. Full variable domain (outside the CDR3, taken from reference TRBV7-2 and TRBJ1-1): GAGVSQSPSNKVTEKGKDVELRCDPISGHTALYWYRQSLGQGLEFLIYFQGNSAPDKSGLPSDRFSAERTGGSVSTLTIQRTQQEDSAVYLCASSLGGFGGTEAFFGQGTRLTVV.

CDR3 loop: CSVVLRGPTGELFF. CDR3 DNA sequence: TGCAGCGTTGTCCTTAGAGGACCCACCGGGGAGCTGTTTTTT. This chain joins TRBV29-1 and TRBJ2-2; D is undetermined. The ends were cut back, 4 bases at V and 4 bases at J, with 13 bases in the middle. The germline V gene has CDR1 SQVTM and CDR2 ANQGSEA. The CDR3 contains 14 residues.

The rearrangement links TRBV7-7 to TRBJ2-3; 8 nucleotides match TRBD1. The trim removed 5 bases at V and 4 bases at J, leaving 11 bases unmatched. The germline CDR1 and CDR2 sequences are SSHAT and FNYEAQ (reference sequence). CDR3 length: 16 residues. CDR3 sequence: CASSPGGDRFADTQYF. The CDR3 nucleotides read TGTGCCAGCAGCCCAGGTGGGGACAGGTTTGCAGATACGCAGTATTTT.

This clone appeared once. The rearrangement links TRBV19 to TRBJ1-3; a weak D match, TRBD1 (5 bases). This CDR3 has 16 residues. Trimming shortened V by 4 bases and J by 0 bases, and 13 bases separated the two germline ends. Germline assignment: CDR1 LNHDA and CDR2 SQIVND (reference sequence). CDR3 residues: CASSTRQLYSGNTIYF. In DNA, the CDR3 is TGTGCCAGTAGTACCCGACAGCTTTACTCTGGAAACACCATATATTTT.

This chain links TRBV30 with TRBJ1-1; the D is unclear. This CDR3 has 13 residues. V was trimmed by 1 base and J by 1 base, leaving 7 bases between them. Germline V lookup: CDR1 GTSNPN, CDR2 SVGIG (reference sequence). The CDR3 DNA follows: TGTGCCTGGAGTGCCCGACAGAACACTGAAGCTTTCTTT. As protein: CAWSARQNTEAFF.

The chain has TRBV7-2 and TRBJ1-5; no clear D. This CDR3 is 15 amino acids long. Trimming removed 1 base from V and 3 bases from J, with 10 bases in between. Per the germline V gene, CDR1 is SGHTA and CDR2 is FQGNSA. CDR3 sequence: CASSLGSQNNQPQHF. The CDR3 coding sequence is TGTGCCAGCAGCTTAGGGAGTCAAAACAATCAGCCCCAGCATTTT.

CDR3 nucleotides: TGCGCCAGCAGCCAGGGCAAGACTTTCTTTGGCTACACCTTC. Translating gives CASSQGKTFFGYTF. This chain connects TRBV4-1 to TRBJ1-2; D unresolved. The V end was cut by 3 bases, the J end by 7 bases, with 15 bases between. CDR3 length: 14 residues. Germline V gene lookup returns CDR1 MGHRA and CDR2 YSYEKL.

The chain links TRBV5-1 to TRBJ2-2, with D unresolved. The CDR3 has 17 residues. Per germline, CDR1 SGHRS and CDR2 YFSETQ. V lost 3 bases to trimming and J lost 3 bases, with 18 bases between them. CDR3 loop: CASSYQPVGTDTGELFF. The CDR3 nucleotides read TGCGCCAGCAGCTATCAGCCGGTCGGTACGGACACCGGGGAGCTGTTTTTT. Drawing the rest from reference TRBV5-1 and TRBJ2-2, the complete variable domain is KAGVTQTPRYLIKTRGQQVTLSCSPISGHRSVSWYQQTPGQGLQFLFEYFSETQRNKGNFPGRFSGRQFSNSRSEMNVSTLELGDSALYLCASSYQPVGTDTGELFFGEGSRLTVL.

The V gene is TRBV7-9, the J gene TRBJ2-1; TRBD1 is a possible D gene (5 bases). Trimming stripped 2 bases from V and 7 bases from J, with 15 bases between. CDR3 length: 15 amino acids. Germline values: CDR1 SEHNR, CDR2 FQNEAQ (reference sequence). CDR3 bases: TGTGCCAGCAGCTTACCGAGCAGGGTAGGGAATGAGCAGTTCTTC. It encodes CASSLPSRVGNEQFF.

The CDR3 is CASSPGKEWETQYF. CDR3 nucleotide sequence: TGTGCCAGCAGCCCCGGGAAGGAGTGGGAGACCCAGTACTTC. The chain joins TRBV7-2 to TRBJ2-5, with D possibly matching TRBD2 (5 bases). Per the germline V gene, CDR1 is SGHTA and CDR2 is FQGNSA. The ends were cut back, 5 bases at V and 5 bases at J, with 15 bases in the middle. There are 14 residues in the CDR3.

A note on this clone: Other DNA variants within this sample encode the same CDR3. This chain joins TRBV28 and TRBJ1-5, with D perhaps matching TRBD1 (5 bases). V lost 2 bases and J 6 bases, leaving 11 bases between the germline ends. The CDR3 has 14 amino acids. CDR1 is MDHEN and CDR2 is SYDVKM in the germline V gene. CDR3 sequence reads: CASSLGQGSQPQHF. The CDR3 DNA reads as TGTGCCAGCAGTTTAGGGCAGGGTAGTCAGCCCCAGCATTTT.

The chain employs TRBV23-1 and TRBJ2-7; TRBD2 might be the D (6 bases). TRBV23-1 has ORF status, its function being uncertain. CDR3 size: 16 residues. Trimming shortened V by 4 bases and J by 1 base, and 17 bases separated the two germline ends. The CDR3 DNA follows: TGCGCCAGCAGTCGTCCGGGACTCAAATTTTCCTACGAGCAGTACTTC. It translates to CASSRPGLKFSYEQYF.

A single count supports this clone. The CDR3, as DNA: TGTGCCAGCAGCCAAGGAAGTGCTGAAGATACGCAGTATTTT. It encodes CASSQGSAEDTQYF. This chain joins TRBV4-2 and TRBJ2-3; D is unclear. This CDR3 has 14 residues. V was shortened by 1 base and J by 5 bases, with 10 bases between the two germline ends. Germline-derived CDR1 and CDR2 are LGHNA and YNFKEQ.

This sequence joins TRBV7-9 and TRBJ2-7; 9 bases fit TRBD1. Germline assignment: CDR1 SEHNR and CDR2 FQNEAQ (reference sequence). Losses at the gene ends were 3 bases for V and 2 bases for J; bases not matched to a gene: 5. CDR3 size: 15 residues. CDR3 nucleotides: TGTGCCAGCAGCTTGGGACAGGGTTTCCCCTACGAGCAGTACTTC. This encodes CASSLGQGFPYEQYF.

The chain uses TRBV6-1 and TRBJ1-5; a possible D gene is TRBD1 (6 bases). The CDR3 has 18 amino acids. V lost 2 bases, J lost 3 bases, and 20 bases lay in between. CDR1 and CDR2 from the germline V gene are MNHNS and SASEGT. In DNA form, the CDR3 reads TGTGCCAGCAGTGAACCAACCCGGCGCAGGGGCCTCAATCAGCCCCAGCATTTT. It specifies CASSEPTRRRGLNQPQHF.